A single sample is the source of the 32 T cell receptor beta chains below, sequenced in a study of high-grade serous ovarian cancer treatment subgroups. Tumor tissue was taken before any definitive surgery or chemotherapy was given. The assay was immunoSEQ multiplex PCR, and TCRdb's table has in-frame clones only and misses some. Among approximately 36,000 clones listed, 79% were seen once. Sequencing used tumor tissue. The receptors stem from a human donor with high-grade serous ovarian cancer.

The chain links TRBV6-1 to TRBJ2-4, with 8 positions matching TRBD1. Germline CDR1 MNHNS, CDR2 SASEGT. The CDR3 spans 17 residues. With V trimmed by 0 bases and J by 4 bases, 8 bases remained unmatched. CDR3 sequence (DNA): TGTGCCAGCAGTGAAGCGCTAACCAGGGGGCCAAAAAACATTCAGTACTTC. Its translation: CASSEALTRGPKNIQYF.

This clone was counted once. The CDR3 region is CASSFSGGQETQYF. Here the CDR3 DNA reads TGCGCCAGCAGCTTTTCAGGGGGCCAAGAGACCCAGTACTTC. This chain uses TRBV5-1 with TRBJ2-5; 7 bases are shared with TRBD1. Per germline, CDR1 SGHRS and CDR2 YFSETQ. V gave up 2 bases and J gave up 1 base; unmatched junction bases: 2. This CDR3 has 14 residues.

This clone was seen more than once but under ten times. In nucleotides, the CDR3 is TGTGCCAGTAGTATCGGGACTAGCCTTAACAATGAGCAGTTCTTC. The encoded protein is CASSIGTSLNNEQFF. The V gene is TRBV19, the J gene TRBJ2-1; TRBD2 aligns across 9 bases. V shed 3 bases and J 5 bases; nucleotides not matched to a gene: 5. The CDR3 is 15 amino acids. The germline V gene encodes CDR1 LNHDA and CDR2 SQIVND (reference sequence). Filled out from reference TRBV19 and TRBJ2-1, the complete variable domain reads DGGITQSPKYLFRKEGQNVTLSCEQNLNHDAMYWYRQDPGQGLRLIYYSQIVNDFQKGDIAEGYSVSREKKESFPLTVTSAQKNPTAFYLCASSIGTSLNNEQFFGPGTRLTVL.

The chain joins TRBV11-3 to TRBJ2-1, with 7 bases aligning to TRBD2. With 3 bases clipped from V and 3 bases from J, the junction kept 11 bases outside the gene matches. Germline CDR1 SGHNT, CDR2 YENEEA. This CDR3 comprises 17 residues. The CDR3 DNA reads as TGTGCCAGCAGCTTCCCGGAGGTGGTAGCGGGCTACAATGAGCAGTTCTTC. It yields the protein CASSFPEVVAGYNEQFF.

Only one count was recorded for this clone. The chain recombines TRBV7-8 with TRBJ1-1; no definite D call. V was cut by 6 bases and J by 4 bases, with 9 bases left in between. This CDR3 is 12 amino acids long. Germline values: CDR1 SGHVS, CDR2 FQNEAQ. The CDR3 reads CASRRDGTEAFF. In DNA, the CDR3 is TGTGCCAGCAGAAGGGATGGCACTGAAGCTTTCTTT.

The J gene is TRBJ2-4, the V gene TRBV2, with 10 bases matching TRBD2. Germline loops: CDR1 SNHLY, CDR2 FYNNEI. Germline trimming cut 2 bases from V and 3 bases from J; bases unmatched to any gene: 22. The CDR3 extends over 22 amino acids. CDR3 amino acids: CASSEPSYGAGGKTTGKNIQYF. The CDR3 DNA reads TGTGCCAGCAGTGAACCCAGTTACGGAGCGGGGGGGAAGACTACCGGCAAAAACATTCAGTACTTC.

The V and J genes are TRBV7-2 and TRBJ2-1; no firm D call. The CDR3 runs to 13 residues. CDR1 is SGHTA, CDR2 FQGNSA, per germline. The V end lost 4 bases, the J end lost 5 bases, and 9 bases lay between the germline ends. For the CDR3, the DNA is TGTGCCAGCAGCTCCGGGCCCCACAATGAGCAGTTCTTC. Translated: CASSSGPHNEQFF. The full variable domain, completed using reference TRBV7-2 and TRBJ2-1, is GAGVSQSPSNKVTEKGKDVELRCDPISGHTALYWYRQSLGQGLEFLIYFQGNSAPDKSGLPSDRFSAERTGGSVSTLTIQRTQQEDSAVYLCASSSGPHNEQFFGPGTRLTVL.

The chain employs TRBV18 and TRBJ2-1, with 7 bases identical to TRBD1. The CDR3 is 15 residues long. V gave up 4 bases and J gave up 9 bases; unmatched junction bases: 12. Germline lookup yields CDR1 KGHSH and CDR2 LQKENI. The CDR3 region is CASSLPGTEGREQFF. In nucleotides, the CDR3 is TGTGCCAGCTCACTACCCGGGACAGAGGGGCGTGAGCAGTTCTTC. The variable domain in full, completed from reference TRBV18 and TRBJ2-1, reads NAGVMQNPRHLVRRRGQEARLRCSPMKGHSHVYWYRQLPEEGLKFMVYLQKENIIDESGMPKERFSAEFPKEGPSILRIQQVVRGDSAAYFCASSLPGTEGREQFFGPGTRLTVL.

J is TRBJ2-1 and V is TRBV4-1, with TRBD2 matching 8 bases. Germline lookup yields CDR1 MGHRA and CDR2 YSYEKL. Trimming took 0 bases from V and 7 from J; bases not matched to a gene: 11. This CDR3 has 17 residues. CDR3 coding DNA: TGCGCCAGCAGCCAAGACAGCCTAGCGGGTCAGGCTAATGAGCAGTTCTTC. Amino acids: CASSQDSLAGQANEQFF.

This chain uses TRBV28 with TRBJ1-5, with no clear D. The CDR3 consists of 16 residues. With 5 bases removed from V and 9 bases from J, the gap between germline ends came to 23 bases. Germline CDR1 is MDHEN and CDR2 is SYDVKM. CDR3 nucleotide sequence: TGTGCCAGCAGTCCTCCGACGGAGTTGGTCGTTCGGCCCCAGCATTTT. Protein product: CASSPPTELVVRPQHF. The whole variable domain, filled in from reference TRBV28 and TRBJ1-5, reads DVKVTQSSRYLVKRTGEKVFLECVQDMDHENMFWYRQDPGLGLRLIYFSYDVKMKEKGDIPEGYSVSREKKERFSLILESASTNQTSMYLCASSPPTELVVRPQHFGDGTRLSIL.

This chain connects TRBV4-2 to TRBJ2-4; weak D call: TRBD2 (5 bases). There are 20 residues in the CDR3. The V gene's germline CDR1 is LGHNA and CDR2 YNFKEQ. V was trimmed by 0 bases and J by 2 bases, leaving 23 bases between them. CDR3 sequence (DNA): TGTGCCAGCAGCCAAGAAAGTACGAGGGCCCAAGGCGGGCCCAAAAACATTCAGTACTTC. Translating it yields CASSQESTRAQGGPKNIQYF.

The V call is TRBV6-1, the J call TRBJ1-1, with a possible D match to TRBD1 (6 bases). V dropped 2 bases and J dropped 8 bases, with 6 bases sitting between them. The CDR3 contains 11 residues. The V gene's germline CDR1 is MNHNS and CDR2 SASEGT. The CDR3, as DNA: TGTGCCAGCAGTGAAACAGGGGAAGCTTTCTTT. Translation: CASSETGEAFF.

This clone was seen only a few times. CDR3 loop: CASSLGMGTVNQPQHF. CDR3 in DNA: TGTGCCAGCAGCTTAGGGATGGGAACAGTCAATCAGCCCCAGCATTTT. J is TRBJ1-5 and V is TRBV7-8; D is undetermined. The germline V gene has CDR1 SGHVS and CDR2 FQNEAQ. The CDR3 has 16 amino acids. With 1 base removed from V and 3 bases from J, the gap between germline ends came to 13 bases.

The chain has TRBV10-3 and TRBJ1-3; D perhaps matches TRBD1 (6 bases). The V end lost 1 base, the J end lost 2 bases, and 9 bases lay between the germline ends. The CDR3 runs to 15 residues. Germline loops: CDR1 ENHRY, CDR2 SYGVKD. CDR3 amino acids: CAISEWGLAGNTIYF. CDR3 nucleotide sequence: TGTGCCATCAGTGAGTGGGGGCTTGCTGGAAACACCATATATTTT.

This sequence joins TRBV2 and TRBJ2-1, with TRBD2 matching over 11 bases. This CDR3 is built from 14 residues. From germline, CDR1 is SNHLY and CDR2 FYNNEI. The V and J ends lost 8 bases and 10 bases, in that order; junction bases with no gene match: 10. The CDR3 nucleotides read TGTGCCAGCCGACCCCTAGCGGGAGGAGAAGAGCAGTTCTTC. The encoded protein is CASRPLAGGEEQFF.

The CDR3 nucleotides read TGCGCCAGCAGCCAAGGCGGGACTACGGCACTGTATGGCTACACCTTC. Translating gives CASSQGGTTALYGYTF. V usage is TRBV4-1 and J usage is TRBJ1-2; a weak D match, TRBD1 (5 bases). This CDR3 is 16 amino acids long. Germline lookup yields CDR1 MGHRA and CDR2 YSYEKL. V lost 1 base and J lost 5, with 17 bases in between.

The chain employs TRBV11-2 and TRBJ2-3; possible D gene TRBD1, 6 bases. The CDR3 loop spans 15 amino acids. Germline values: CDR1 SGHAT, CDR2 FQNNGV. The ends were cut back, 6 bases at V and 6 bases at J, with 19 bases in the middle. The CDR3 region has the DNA TGTGCCAGCAGGTGGCAGGGGCGCCTTTCGGATACGCAGTATTTT. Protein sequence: CASRWQGRLSDTQYF.

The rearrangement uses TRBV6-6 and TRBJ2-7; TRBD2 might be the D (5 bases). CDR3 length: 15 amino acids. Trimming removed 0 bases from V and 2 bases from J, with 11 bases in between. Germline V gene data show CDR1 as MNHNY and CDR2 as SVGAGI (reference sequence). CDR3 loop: CASSYSRRPPYEQYF. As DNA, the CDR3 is TGTGCCAGCAGTTACTCCCGGAGGCCGCCCTACGAGCAGTACTTC.

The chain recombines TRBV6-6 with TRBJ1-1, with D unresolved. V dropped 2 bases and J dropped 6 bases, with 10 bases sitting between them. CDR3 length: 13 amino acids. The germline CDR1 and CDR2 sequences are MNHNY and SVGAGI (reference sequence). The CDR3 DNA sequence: TGTGCCAGCAGTTACATGGAGGGTTCTGAAGCTTTCTTT. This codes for CASSYMEGSEAFF.

The CDR3 loop reads CASSHQTDTQYF. In nucleotides, the CDR3 is TGTGCCAGTAGTCACCAAACAGATACGCAGTATTTT. The V and J genes are TRBV19 and TRBJ2-3; D is unclear. Germline V CDR1 and CDR2: LNHDA, SQIVND (reference sequence). With 5 bases removed from V and 3 bases from J, the gap between germline ends came to 6 bases. This CDR3 comprises 12 residues.

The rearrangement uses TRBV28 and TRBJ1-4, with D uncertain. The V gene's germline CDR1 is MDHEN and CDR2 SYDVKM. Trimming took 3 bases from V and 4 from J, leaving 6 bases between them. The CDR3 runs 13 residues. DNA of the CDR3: TGTGCCAGCAGTTTCGGGTTTAATGAAAAACTGTTTTTT. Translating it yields CASSFGFNEKLFF.

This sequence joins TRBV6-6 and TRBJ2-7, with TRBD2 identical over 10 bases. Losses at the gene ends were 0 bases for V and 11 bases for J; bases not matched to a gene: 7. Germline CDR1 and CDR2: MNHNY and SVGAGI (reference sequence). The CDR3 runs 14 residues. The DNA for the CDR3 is TGTGCCAGCAGTTACTCGGCTAGCGGGAGTAAGAAGTACTTC. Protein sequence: CASSYSASGSKKYF.

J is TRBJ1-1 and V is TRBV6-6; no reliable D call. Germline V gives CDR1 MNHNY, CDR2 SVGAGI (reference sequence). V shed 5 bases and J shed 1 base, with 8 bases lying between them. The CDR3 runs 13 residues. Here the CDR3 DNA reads TGTGCCAGCAGTGTACAGACGAACACTGAAGCTTTCTTT. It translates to CASSVQTNTEAFF.

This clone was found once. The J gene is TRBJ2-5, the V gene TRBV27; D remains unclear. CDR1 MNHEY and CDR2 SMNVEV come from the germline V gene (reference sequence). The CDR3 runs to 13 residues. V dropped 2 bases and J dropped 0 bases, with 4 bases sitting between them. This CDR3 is CASSLGHQETQYF. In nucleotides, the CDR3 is TGTGCCAGCAGTTTAGGTCACCAAGAGACCCAGTACTTC.

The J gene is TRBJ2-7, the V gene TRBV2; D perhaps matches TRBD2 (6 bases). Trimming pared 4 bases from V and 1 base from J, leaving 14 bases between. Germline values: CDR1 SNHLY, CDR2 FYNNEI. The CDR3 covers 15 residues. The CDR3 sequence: CASSAQRAKSYEQYF. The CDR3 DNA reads TGTGCCAGCAGTGCTCAGCGGGCCAAATCCTACGAGCAGTACTTC.

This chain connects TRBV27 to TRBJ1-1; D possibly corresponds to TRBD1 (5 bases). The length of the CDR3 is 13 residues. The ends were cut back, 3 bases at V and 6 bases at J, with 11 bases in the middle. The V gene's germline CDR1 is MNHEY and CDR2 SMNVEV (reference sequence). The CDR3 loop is CASSFGQGAEAFF. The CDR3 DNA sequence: TGTGCCAGCAGTTTTGGTCAGGGCGCTGAAGCTTTCTTT.

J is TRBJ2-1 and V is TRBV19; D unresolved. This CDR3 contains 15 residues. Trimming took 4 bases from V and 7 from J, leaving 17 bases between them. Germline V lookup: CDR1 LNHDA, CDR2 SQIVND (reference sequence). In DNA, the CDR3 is TGTGCCAGTAGTAGCCGTCTTCCCCTTTGGAATGAGCAGTTCTTC. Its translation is CASSSRLPLWNEQFF.

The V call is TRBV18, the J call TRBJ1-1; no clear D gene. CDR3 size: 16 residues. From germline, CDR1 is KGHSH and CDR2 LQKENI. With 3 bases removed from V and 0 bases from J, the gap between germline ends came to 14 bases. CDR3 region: CASSPNPANMNTEAFF. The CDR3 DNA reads TGTGCCAGCTCACCGAACCCGGCAAACATGAACACTGAAGCTTTCTTT.

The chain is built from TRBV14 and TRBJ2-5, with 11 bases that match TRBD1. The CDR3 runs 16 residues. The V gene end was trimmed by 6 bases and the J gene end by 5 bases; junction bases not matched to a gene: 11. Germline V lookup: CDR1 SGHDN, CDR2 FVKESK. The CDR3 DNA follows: TGTGCCAGCAGTCCTGGCCGGGACAGGGGGATTGAGACCCAGTACTTC. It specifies CASSPGRDRGIETQYF.

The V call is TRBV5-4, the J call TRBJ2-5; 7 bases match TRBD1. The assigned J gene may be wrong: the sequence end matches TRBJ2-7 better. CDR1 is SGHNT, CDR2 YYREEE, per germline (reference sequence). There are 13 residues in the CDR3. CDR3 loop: CASSSGTVYEQYF. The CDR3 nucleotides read TGTGCCAGCAGCTCCGGGACAGTTTACGAGCAGTACTTC.

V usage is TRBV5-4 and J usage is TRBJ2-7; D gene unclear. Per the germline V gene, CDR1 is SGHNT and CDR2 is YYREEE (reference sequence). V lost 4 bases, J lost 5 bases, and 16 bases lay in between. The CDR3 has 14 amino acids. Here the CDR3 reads CASSRTGSRDEQYF. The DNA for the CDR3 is TGTGCCAGCAGCCGAACCGGGTCTCGGGACGAGCAGTACTTC.

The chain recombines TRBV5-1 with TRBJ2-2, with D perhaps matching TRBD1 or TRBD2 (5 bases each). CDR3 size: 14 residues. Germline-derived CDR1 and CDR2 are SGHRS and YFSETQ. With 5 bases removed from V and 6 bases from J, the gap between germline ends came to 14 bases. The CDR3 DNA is TGCGCCAGCAGTCGAGGGGAAAACGCCGGGGAGCTGTTTTTT. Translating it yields CASSRGENAGELFF.